The 3 T cell receptor beta chains below come from one sample, sequenced in a study of blood T cell repertoires in COVID-19 (dated by TCRdb to the early 2020s). The library was obtained by the immunoSEQ multiplex PCR assay. Imported from immuneACCESS, the table was reduced by TCRdb to in-frame sequences with V and J called. These copies leave out some clones; in studies compared against another copy, an unresolved V gene accounts for under half, and the cause of the remainder is not known. For this sample the table gives 70,000 to 100,000 clones, of which almost 85% were detected only once. Of the sample, 5.5% to 7.5% is held by the ten largest clones. The sequenced sample was peripheral blood. Receptors originate from a man between 45 and 60 years old with active or convalescent COVID-19.

This sequence joins TRBV11-2 and TRBJ1-6; D is perhaps TRBD1 (6 bases). Germline-derived CDR1 and CDR2 are SGHAT and FQNNGV. CDR3 length: 13 residues. Trimming took off 7 bases at V and 13 bases at J, with 17 bases between the two ends. Written as DNA, the CDR3 is TGTGCCAGCAACCCGACAGGCAAAAGGCCCCTCCACTTT. Protein sequence: CASNPTGKRPLHF. The full variable domain, its missing parts supplied by reference TRBV11-2 and TRBJ1-6, is EAGVAQSPRYKIIEKRQSVAFWCNPISGHATLYWYQQILGQGPKLLIQFQNNGVVDDSQLPKDRFSAERLKGVDSTLKIQPAKLEDSAVYLCASNPTGKRPLHFGNGTRLTVT.

This chain connects TRBV28 to TRBJ2-3; D remains ambiguous. Germline CDR1 MDHEN, CDR2 SYDVKM. V lost 3 bases and J lost 2, with 9 bases in between. The CDR3 has 14 amino acids. The CDR3 reads CASSLSQVTDTQYF. In DNA, the CDR3 is TGTGCCAGCAGTTTGTCTCAGGTCACAGATACGCAGTATTTT.

The CDR3 here is CASSWFTGANYGYTF. The CDR3 DNA sequence: TGTGCCAGCAGTTGGTTTACAGGGGCTAACTATGGCTACACCTTC. V is TRBV6-5 and J is TRBJ1-2; TRBD1 matches 7 bases. V lost 4 bases to trimming and J lost 0 bases; unmatched junction nucleotides: 5. The CDR3 runs to 15 residues. Germline values: CDR1 MNHEY, CDR2 SVGAGI.